This T cell receptor beta chain was sequenced for a study of blood T cell repertoires in COVID-19. V lost 8 bases and J lost 5, with 22 bases in between. The CDR3 totals 16 residues. CDR1 and CDR2 (germline): ENHRY, SYGVKD. Those who participated ranged in age from about 18 to 89 years and resided in 20 to 25 US areas. Assignments of participants to cohorts depended upon their own reported clinical history. Original handling: For nucleated cells, counts were estimated from reference gene primer amplification. Generated by immunoSEQ multiplex PCR, the TCRdb table keeps only in-frame clones and is missing some. That table supplies the V and J calls and clone size; D and trimming were determined from the DNA. This table holds under 400,000 clones, around 87% found once.

Sequenced input: PBMCs or T cells enriched from blood (not recorded which). The chain is built from TRBV10-3 and TRBJ2-1; D might be TRBD1 (5 bases). The receptor was derived from a man aged 35-49 years in a cohort exposed to, infected with or recovered from COVID-19 (not recorded which). The CDR3 spells CAIAYTLGQAHNEQFF. The CDR3 nucleotides are TGTGCCATCGCCTACACCCTGGGGCAGGCCCACAATGAGCAGTTCTTC.